This is a list of T cell receptor beta chains from one sample in a study of OX40 agonist ivuxolimab in advanced cancers. TCRdb keeps only in-frame clones here, not all; method: immunoSEQ multiplex PCR. Of about 44,000 clones listed, 88% are singletons. The source material was CD4+ or CD8+ T cells sorted from blood, sampled in a trial of the OX40 agonist ivuxolimab. The receptor source for this set is an adult with an advanced solid tumor such as melanoma, head and neck, liver or kidney cancer. Both conserved end residues are part of each CDR3. The D gene is left open where the match is weak. Expanded clones get a size class; other rows say once, few or many, or leave the size out.

.	TRBV4-1	TRBJ1-1	.	TGCGCCAGCAGCCAAGGAGAGTTTCTGAACACTGAAGCTTTCTTT	CASSQGEFLNTEAFF
.	TRBV6-5	TRBJ1-5	.	TGTGCCAGCAGTTTACTACAGGGCTTCAATCAGCCCCAGCATTTT	CASSLLQGFNQPQHF
.	TRBV9	TRBJ2-1	.	TGTGCCAGCGCCGGAACCGGGGCATCGGGGGACACCCCAAACAATGAGCAGTTCTTC	CASAGTGASGDTPNNEQFF
.	TRBV6-5	TRBJ2-7	.	TGTGCCAGCAGCCCAGACCCCTTTCCCTACGAGCAGTACTTC	CASSPDPFPYEQYF
TRBD2	TRBV11-2	TRBJ2-3	.	TGTGCCAGCAGCTTAGGCGGGGGGGCCACAGATACGCAGTATTTT	CASSLGGGATDTQYF
TRBD2	TRBV4-1	TRBJ2-5	.	TGCGCCAGCAGCCAGGGAACTAGCGGGCCCTGGTACCAAGAGACCCAGTACTTC	CASSQGTSGPWYQETQYF
.	TRBV19	TRBJ2-1	once	TGTGCCAGTAGCTGGGACCGAAGCTCCTACAATGAGCAGTTCTTC	CASSWDRSSYNEQFF
.	TRBV7-2	TRBJ2-2	once	TGTGCCAGCAGCTTAGCGGGGGTAGACACCGGGGAGCTGTTTTTT	CASSLAGVDTGELFF
TRBD2	TRBV4-3	TRBJ2-5	once	TGCGCCAGCAGCCAAGATAGGGGAGCGGGGCCCCAGTACTTC	CASSQDRGAGPQYF
TRBD1	TRBV10-2	TRBJ2-7	once	TGCGCCAGCAGTGCGGGGACAGGTGGATACGAGCAGTACTTC	CASSAGTGGYEQYF
.	TRBV5-4	TRBJ2-7	.	TGTGCCAGCAGCTTAGAGGGCTCCGAGCAGTACTTC	CASSLEGSEQYF
.	TRBV15	TRBJ1-1	few	TGTGCCACCAGCAGAGATCCCGGGGCTGAAGCTTTCTTT	CATSRDPGAEAFF
TRBD2	TRBV7-9	TRBJ2-1	.	TGTGCCAGCAGCTTACCGGGGGGGAATGAGCAGTTCTTC	CASSLPGGNEQFF
TRBD1	TRBV7-3	TRBJ2-2	.	TGTGCCAGCAGTTTACAGGGGGACACCGGGGAGCTGTTTTTT	CASSLQGDTGELFF
TRBD1	TRBV15	TRBJ1-5	once	TGTGCCACCAGCAGCGGGACAGGGGTGGGGACTGATCAGCCCCAGCATTTT	CATSSGTGVGTDQPQHF